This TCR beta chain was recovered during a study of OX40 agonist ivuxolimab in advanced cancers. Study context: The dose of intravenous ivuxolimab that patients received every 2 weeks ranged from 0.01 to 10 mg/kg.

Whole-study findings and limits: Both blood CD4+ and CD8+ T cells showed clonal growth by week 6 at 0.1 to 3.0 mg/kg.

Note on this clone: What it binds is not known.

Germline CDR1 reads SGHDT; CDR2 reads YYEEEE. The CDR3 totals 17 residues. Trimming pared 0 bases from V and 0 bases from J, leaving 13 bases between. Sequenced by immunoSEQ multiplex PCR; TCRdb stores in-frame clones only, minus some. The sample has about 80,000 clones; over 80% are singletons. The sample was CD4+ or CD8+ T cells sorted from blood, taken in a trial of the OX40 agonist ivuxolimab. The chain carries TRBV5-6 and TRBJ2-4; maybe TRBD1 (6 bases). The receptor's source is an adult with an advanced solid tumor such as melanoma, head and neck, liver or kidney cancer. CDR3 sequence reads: CASSLGPRGQAKNIQYF. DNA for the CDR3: TGTGCCAGCAGCTTGGGCCCCAGGGGACAAGCCAAAAACATTCAGTACTTC.